These 26 T cell receptor beta chains were all obtained from the same sample, sequenced in a study of blood T cells in healthy people across ages. The second PCR ran about 6 to 12 cycles with a sample-barcoded 5' primer and J-beta primers. TCRdb itself ran the 5' RACE reads through MiXCR, one entry per CDR3 protein. In the table there are more than 1 million distinct CDR3 sequences, under 55% of which are singletons. Sequencing used blood. These receptor sequences come from a woman aged 55-69 years in good health.

The rearrangement uses TRBV2 and TRBJ2-5; no clear D. The tail of the sequence fits TRBJ2-7 better, so the J call may be wrong. This CDR3 region has 13 residues. The V gene's germline CDR1 is SNHLY and CDR2 FYNNEI. The CDR3 sequence: CASRHPGSYEQYF. The CDR3 nucleotides are TGTGCCAGCAGACACCCAGGATCCTACGAGCAGTACTTC.

A few counts support this clonotype. This sequence joins TRBV3-1 and TRBJ2-7; D ambiguous. V was shortened by 3 bases and J by 3 bases, with 15 bases between the two germline ends. This CDR3 comprises 15 residues. The germline CDR1 and CDR2 sequences are LGHDT and YNNKEL (reference sequence). The CDR3 DNA reads as TGTGCCAGCAGCCACTGGGGTTCACAGAGCTACGAGCAGTACTTC. The encoded protein is CASSHWGSQSYEQYF.

Notes on this clonotype: Being one base from a much bigger clone, this may be a read error. This chain links TRBV27 with TRBJ2-1, with TRBD2 identical over 11 bases. Per germline, CDR1 MNHEY and CDR2 SMNVEV (reference sequence). The CDR3 totals 16 residues. Germline trimming cut 4 bases from V and 5 bases from J; bases unmatched to any gene: 7. CDR3 DNA: TGTGCCAGCAGTTGGACTAGCGGGCCGACCCACAATGAGCAGTTCTTC. Residues: CASSWTSGPTHNEQFF.

This CDR3 reads CSVDTPGQGSNYYGYTF. In DNA, the CDR3 is TGCAGCGTTGACACTCCCGGACAGGGCTCAAACTACTATGGCTACACCTTC. V and J are TRBV29-1 and TRBJ1-2, with 8 bases lining up with TRBD1. V dropped 3 bases and J dropped 3; count of bases not matched to a gene: 15. CDR3 length: 17 amino acids. From germline, CDR1 is SQVTM and CDR2 ANQGSEA.

V gene TRBV3-1 combines with J gene TRBJ1-6, with TRBD1 identical over 12 bases. This CDR3 region has 18 residues. Germline loops: CDR1 LGHDT, CDR2 YNNKEL (reference sequence). With 3 bases clipped from V and 7 bases from J, the junction kept 10 bases outside the gene matches. As DNA, the CDR3 is TGTGCCAGCAGCCAGGGGACAGGGGGCATCGTCTCAAATTCACCCCTCCACTTT. Translation gives CASSQGTGGIVSNSPLHF.

V and J are TRBV20-1 and TRBJ2-3, with TRBD2 identical over 9 bases. Losses at the gene ends were 7 bases for V and 3 bases for J; bases not matched to a gene: 5. The CDR3 is 13 amino acids. Per the germline V gene, CDR1 is DFQATT and CDR2 is SNEGSKA (reference sequence). CDR3 sequence: CSGLAGATDTQYF. As DNA, the CDR3 is TGCAGTGGTTTAGCGGGAGCGACAGATACGCAGTATTTT.

This chain links TRBV20-1 with TRBJ2-7, with D perhaps matching TRBD2 (5 bases). Trimming cost V 0 bases and J 2 bases, with 17 bases left between them. In germline, CDR1 is DFQATT, CDR2 SNEGSKA (reference sequence). This CDR3 contains 16 residues. In nucleotides, the CDR3 is TGCAGTGCTAGAGATGGCCTAGCTGTAACCACCTACGAGCAGTACTTC. Translation gives CSARDGLAVTTYEQYF.

This chain joins TRBV6-2 or TRBV6-3 and TRBJ2-5; D is possibly TRBD2 (5 bases). CDR1 and CDR2 (germline): MNHEY, SVGEGT. V lost 0 bases, J lost 7 bases, and 15 bases lay in between. This CDR3 contains 15 residues. The DNA for the CDR3 is TGTGCCAGCAGTTACTCTACCTCACCCGGAGGGACCCAGTACTTC. It codes for CASSYSTSPGGTQYF.

This clonotype showed up just a few times. This chain uses TRBV7-9 with TRBJ2-5; D is ambiguous. Looked up from germline, CDR1 is SEHNR and CDR2 is FQNEAQ (reference sequence). The CDR3 sequence is 14 residues long. With 1 base removed from V and 5 bases from J, the gap between germline ends came to 11 bases. The CDR3, as DNA: TGTGCCAGCAGCTTAGGGTCCCGCCCGGAGACCCAGTACTTC. The encoded protein is CASSLGSRPETQYF.

This clonotype showed up just once. The chain has TRBV24-1 and TRBJ2-1; a possible D gene is TRBD2 (7 bases). V lost 8 bases to trimming and J lost 8 bases, with 15 bases between them. Germline V gene data show CDR1 as KGHDR and CDR2 as SFDVKD. The CDR3 sequence is 13 residues long. The CDR3 DNA is TGTGCCACCATGCGGGGGCCTGGTCATGAGCAGTTCTTC. This sequence encodes CATMRGPGHEQFF.

This clonotype was detected many times. A read error may account for a junction end that differs from germline. This sequence joins TRBV5-1 and TRBJ2-5, with D tentatively TRBD1 (6 bases). Germline lookup yields CDR1 SGHRS and CDR2 YFSETQ. This CDR3 is 13 amino acids long. The CDR3 spells CASSLDSRETQYF. CDR3 bases: TGTGCCAGCAGCTTGGACAGTAGGGAGACCCAGTACTTC.

This clonotype was counted ten times or more. V usage is TRBV24-1 and J usage is TRBJ2-3; unclear D gene. This CDR3 has 14 residues. The germline V and J ends were trimmed by 0 bases and 4 bases, with 7 bases remaining between them. CDR1 and CDR2 (germline): KGHDR, SFDVKD. The CDR3 coding sequence is TGTGCCACCAGTGATTTGAGGTGGGCAGATACGCAGTATTTT. Encoded protein: CATSDLRWADTQYF.

This clonotype was observed once. The gene calls are TRBV27 and TRBJ1-6, with 7 nucleotides matching TRBD1. Per germline, CDR1 MNHEY and CDR2 SMNVEV (reference sequence). This CDR3 has 17 amino acids. The V and J ends lost 5 bases and 9 bases, in that order; junction bases with no gene match: 16. As DNA, the CDR3 is TGTGCCAGCAGTCCGTGGACAGGAAACCCAGGAGGTTCACCCCTCCACTTT. Amino acid sequence: CASSPWTGNPGGSPLHF.

This clonotype was counted between two and nine times. The chain carries TRBV4-1 and TRBJ2-1; 13 bases align to TRBD2. After removal of 3 bases from V and 8 bases from J, the junction contained 4 bases not matched to a gene. The CDR3 covers 15 residues. Germline V gene sequence: CDR1 MGHRA, CDR2 YSYEKL. The CDR3 sequence: CASSQRTSGGYEQFF. CDR3 in DNA: TGCGCCAGCAGCCAGCGGACTAGCGGGGGCTATGAGCAGTTCTTC.

J is TRBJ2-4 and V is TRBV2, with D tentatively TRBD1 (5 bases). TRBJ2-7 matches the DNA end more closely, so the J call is doubtful. The CDR3 is 14 amino acids. The germline V gene has CDR1 SNHLY and CDR2 FYNNEI. CDR3 loop: CASSDHRRPYEQYF. The CDR3 nucleotides read TGTGCCAGCAGTGATCACAGGCGTCCCTACGAGCAGTACTTC.

This rearrangement joins TRBV12-3 or TRBV12-4 to TRBJ2-7; 11 nucleotides match TRBD1. V was pared by 0 bases and J by 4 bases, with 5 bases of the junction left unmatched. This CDR3 comprises 16 residues. The CDR3 is CASSLAGTGGVYEQYF. The DNA of the CDR3 is TGTGCCAGCAGTTTAGCGGGGACAGGGGGAGTATACGAGCAGTACTTC.

This clonotype appeared a few times. The CDR3 region has the DNA TGCAGTGCTAGAGATCCGCACAGCCCCTCCTACGAGCAGTACTTC. Protein sequence: CSARDPHSPSYEQYF. This rearrangement joins TRBV20-1 to TRBJ2-7; unclear D gene. CDR1 and CDR2 from the germline V gene are DFQATT and SNEGSKA (reference sequence). V was trimmed by 0 bases and J by 0 bases, leaving 12 bases between them. This CDR3 is built from 15 residues.

The V and J genes are TRBV27 and TRBJ1-6; D is perhaps TRBD1 (6 bases). V was shortened by 1 base and J by 7 bases, with 11 bases between the two germline ends. CDR1 and CDR2 (germline): MNHEY, SMNVEV (reference sequence). There are 15 residues in the CDR3. For the CDR3, the DNA is TGTGCCAGCAGTTTATATGGGGGGCCCAATTCACCCCTCCACTTT. It translates to CASSLYGGPNSPLHF.

V is TRBV27 and J is TRBJ1-6; 8 bases map to TRBD1. Germline V gives CDR1 MNHEY, CDR2 SMNVEV (reference sequence). The CDR3 is 16 amino acids. The V segment lost 6 bases and the J segment 10 bases; nucleotides outside the gene matches: 14. CDR3 protein: CASRDARDRLQSPLHF. The CDR3 DNA follows: TGTGCCAGCAGGGATGCGCGGGACAGGCTACAATCACCCCTCCACTTT.

Ten or more counts support this clonotype. V and J are TRBV24-1 and TRBJ2-3; unclear D gene. This CDR3 has 14 residues. Trimming took off 0 bases at V and 4 bases at J, with 7 bases between the two ends. From germline, CDR1 is KGHDR and CDR2 SFDVKD. CDR3 sequence reads: CATSDLLVADTQYF. The DNA for the CDR3 is TGTGCCACCAGTGATTTGTTGGTTGCAGATACGCAGTATTTT.

This clonotype has more than one count but fewer than ten. The chain uses TRBV2 and TRBJ2-5, with 8 nucleotides matching TRBD1. This CDR3 has 14 amino acids. J was trimmed by 2 bases and V by 10 bases; bases with no gene match: 9. Germline lookup yields CDR1 SNHLY and CDR2 FYNNEI. CDR3 sequence reads: CATSQTGAQETQYF. The CDR3 region has the DNA TGTGCCACCTCACAGACAGGGGCTCAAGAGACCCAGTACTTC.

V and J are TRBV6-5 and TRBJ2-2, with 8 nucleotides matching TRBD1. V lost 2 bases to trimming and J lost 8 bases; unmatched junction nucleotides: 7. The CDR3 extends over 15 amino acids. The germline CDR1 and CDR2 sequences are MNHEY and SVGAGI. In DNA, the CDR3 is TGTGCCAGCAGTTACCCGGACAGGGACGGAGGGGAGCTGTTTTTT. It yields the protein CASSYPDRDGGELFF.

J is TRBJ2-3 and V is TRBV20-1; D is unresolved. The V and J ends lost 1 base and 6 bases respectively, with 11 bases between them. CDR1 and CDR2 (germline): DFQATT, SNEGSKA (reference sequence). This CDR3 region has 13 residues. In DNA form, the CDR3 reads TGCAGTGCTAGAGGGGCCATGGCGGATACGCAGTATTTT. It codes for CSARGAMADTQYF.

The CDR3 spells CSAPAMEGAETQYF. The CDR3 coding sequence is TGCAGTGCTCCCGCCATGGAGGGAGCAGAGACCCAGTACTTC. The chain carries TRBV20-1 and TRBJ2-5; possibly TRBD2 for D (6 bases). The CDR3 runs to 14 residues. From germline, CDR1 is DFQATT and CDR2 SNEGSKA (reference sequence). Trimming shortened V by 5 bases and J by 4 bases, and 17 bases separated the two germline ends.

This sequence joins TRBV19 and TRBJ2-3, with unresolved D. Germline V lookup: CDR1 LNHDA, CDR2 SQIVND (reference sequence). This CDR3 has 14 amino acids. V lost 3 bases and J 2 bases, leaving 9 bases between the germline ends. CDR3 in amino acids: CASSIEQITDTQYF. The CDR3 DNA reads TGTGCCAGTAGTATTGAGCAGATCACAGATACGCAGTATTTT. Full variable domain (remainder filled in from reference TRBV19 and TRBJ2-3): DGGITQSPKYLFRKEGQNVTLSCEQNLNHDAMYWYRQDPGQGLRLIYYSQIVNDFQKGDIAEGYSVSREKKESFPLTVTSAQKNPTAFYLCASSIEQITDTQYFGPGTRLTVL.

This clonotype was detected once. The J gene is TRBJ2-2, the V gene TRBV27; TRBD2 agrees at 7 bases. In germline, CDR1 is MNHEY, CDR2 SMNVEV (reference sequence). V shed 7 bases, J shed 4 bases, and the junction held 6 bases outside the gene matches. The CDR3 runs to 14 residues. The CDR3 sequence is CASIESGGTGELFF. As DNA, the CDR3 is TGTGCCAGCATAGAGTCGGGAGGCACCGGGGAGCTGTTTTTT.